Each of the 17 T cell receptor beta chains below was sequenced from the same sample in a study of Graves' ophthalmopathy and Graves' hyperthyroidism. As the template, RNA transcripts were used to amplify TCR beta CDR3 regions. The library came from an HTBI-primed first-round RT-PCR and a second-round multiplex PCR. TCRdb passed the multiplex PCR reads through MiXCR, listing each CDR3 protein once. The sample yields 500,000 to 700,000 distinct CDR3 sequences, roughly 20% seen once. The material sequenced was peripheral blood. The receptors were sampled from a woman aged 18-29 years with stable Graves' hyperthyroidism. Some clones in this sample may be carry-over from other donors' samples.

This clonotype was detected ten times or more. The chain joins TRBV29-1 to TRBJ2-2; D is perhaps TRBD2 (6 bases). Germline CDR1 SQVTM, CDR2 ANQGSEA. The V gene lost 2 bases and the J gene lost 7 bases, with 11 bases spanning the gap. The CDR3 is 13 amino acids. The CDR3 nucleotides read TGCAGCGTTGAACGCGGGGCGGGCGGGGAGCTGTTTTTT. It yields the protein CSVERGAGGELFF.

This clonotype has ten or more counts. This chain connects TRBV28 to TRBJ2-5; TRBD2 aligns across 13 bases. There are 16 residues in the CDR3. V gave up 5 bases and J gave up 4 bases; unmatched junction bases: 7. Germline V gene data show CDR1 as MDHEN and CDR2 as SYDVKM. CDR3 in amino acids: CASSPSLAGGGETQYF. CDR3 sequence (DNA): TGTGCCAGCAGTCCCTCACTAGCGGGGGGGGGAGAGACCCAGTACTTC.

This clonotype was observed at least ten times. This chain joins TRBV18 and TRBJ2-7; possible D gene TRBD1, 5 bases. The germline V gene encodes CDR1 KGHSH and CDR2 LQKENI. Trimming stripped 4 bases from V and 0 bases from J, with 7 bases between. This CDR3 comprises 13 residues. CDR3 sequence: CASSHDSSYEQYF. The CDR3 coding sequence is TGTGCCAGCTCACATGACAGCTCCTACGAGCAGTACTTC.

The chain recombines TRBV15 with TRBJ1-2; D might be TRBD1 (5 bases). The CDR3 extends over 14 amino acids. Germline CDR1 LNHNV, CDR2 YYDKDF (reference sequence). Trimming pared 5 bases from V and 2 bases from J, leaving 12 bases between. In nucleotides, the CDR3 is TGTGCCACCAGCCGGGACGCCGCCAACTATGGCTACACCTTC. This codes for CATSRDAANYGYTF.

This clonotype was recorded at least ten times. The chain has TRBV12-3 or TRBV12-4 and TRBJ1-3; unclear D gene. V was cut by 5 bases and J by 4 bases, with 12 bases left in between. CDR3 size: 14 residues. The CDR3 DNA is TGTGCCAGCAGTCCCCCTTTAAGGGGAAACACCATATATTTT. Its translation is CASSPPLRGNTIYF.

This clonotype has at least ten counts. This chain uses TRBV20-1 with TRBJ1-1; D call uncertain. Trimming cost V 6 bases and J 4 bases, with 18 bases left between them. This CDR3 has 14 amino acids. Germline loops: CDR1 DFQATT, CDR2 SNEGSKA (reference sequence). CDR3 sequence reads: CSAPETGSPTEAFF. CDR3 bases: TGCAGTGCCCCGGAGACGGGCTCGCCCACTGAAGCTTTCTTT.

This clonotype was recorded a few times. The chain couples TRBV6-5 to TRBJ2-5; no firm D call. CDR1 is MNHEY, CDR2 SVGAGI, per germline. This CDR3 has 14 residues. Deletions cut 0 bases from V and 1 base from J, with 6 bases between. Here the CDR3 reads CASSYSSVQETQYF. The CDR3 region has the DNA TGTGCCAGCAGTTACTCTTCAGTCCAAGAGACCCAGTACTTC.

This clonotype occurred many times. The chain is built from TRBV11-2 and TRBJ1-5; tentative D call: TRBD1 (5 bases). This CDR3 region has 12 residues. Germline CDR1 is SGHAT and CDR2 is FQNNGV. V gave up 3 bases and J gave up 6 bases, with 6 bases separating them. This CDR3 reads CASSLQGQPQHF. For the CDR3, the DNA is TGTGCCAGCAGCTTGCAGGGTCAGCCCCAGCATTTT.

This clonotype was counted a few times. The genes are TRBV7-9 and TRBJ1-1; no clear D. CDR1 is SEHNR, CDR2 FQNEAQ, per germline (reference sequence). Trimming shortened V by 2 bases and J by 3 bases, and 7 bases separated the two germline ends. The CDR3 extends over 13 amino acids. CDR3 sequence (DNA): TGTGCCAGCAGCTTATCGGTGTACACTGAAGCTTTCTTT. It yields the protein CASSLSVYTEAFF.

As concerns this clonotype: Possible read error: a much larger clone is one base away. CDR3 DNA: TGTGCCAGCAGCCCCTTGGAGGGACCGAGGACTTTCTTT. The encoded protein is CASSPLEGPRTFF. The chain is built from TRBV11-2 and TRBJ1-1, with a weak D call TRBD1 (5 bases). This CDR3 has 13 amino acids. Trimming took 5 bases from V and 12 from J, leaving 19 bases between them. Per the germline V gene, CDR1 is SGHAT and CDR2 is FQNNGV.

V gene TRBV28 combines with J gene TRBJ2-7; no clear D gene. CDR3 size: 13 residues. Germline loops: CDR1 MDHEN, CDR2 SYDVKM. The V and J ends lost 1 base and 5 bases respectively, with 9 bases between them. The CDR3 protein is CASSLLVFHEQYF. The CDR3 DNA reads as TGTGCCAGCAGTTTATTGGTGTTCCACGAGCAGTACTTC.

This clonotype occurred a few times. J is TRBJ1-1 and V is TRBV3-1; tentatively, D is TRBD1 (6 bases). Germline values: CDR1 LGHDT, CDR2 YNNKEL (reference sequence). Trimming shortened V by 2 bases and J by 7 bases, and 14 bases separated the two germline ends. CDR3 size: 14 residues. The DNA of the CDR3 is TGTGCCAGCAGCCAAACACAGGGCCTGATTGAAGCTTTCTTT. It yields the protein CASSQTQGLIEAFF.

This clonotype occurred many times. Mismatch with germline at one junction end may stem from a read error. The rearrangement uses TRBV6-2 or TRBV6-3 and TRBJ1-1, with 10 bases matching TRBD1. The CDR3 has 17 amino acids. The germline V gene encodes CDR1 MNHEY and CDR2 SVGEGT. The CDR3 nucleotides are TGTGCCAGCCGAGACGCCGGCCGGGACAGGGGTTCCACTGAAGCTTTTTTT. Encoded protein: CASRDAGRDRGSTEAFF.

This clonotype showed up many times. V and J are TRBV6-4 and TRBJ2-2; 12 positions agree with TRBD1. This CDR3 comprises 15 residues. V lost 6 bases to trimming and J lost 4 bases; unmatched junction nucleotides: 3. Germline values: CDR1 MRHNA, CDR2 SNTAGT. The DNA of the CDR3 is TGTGCCAGCAGCGGGACAGGGGGCGGCACCGGGGAGCTGTTTTTT. It yields the protein CASSGTGGGTGELFF.

This clonotype showed up many times. This chain uses TRBV12-3 or TRBV12-4 with TRBJ1-1; no definite D call. The CDR3 is 12 residues long. V was clipped by 6 bases and J by 1 base, with 6 bases between them. In nucleotides, the CDR3 is TGTGCCAGCAGCAACAGGAACACTGAAGCTTTCTTT. Translating gives CASSNRNTEAFF.

V is TRBV12-3 or TRBV12-4 and J is TRBJ1-2; D is unclear. The germline V and J ends were trimmed by 1 base and 8 bases, with 17 bases remaining between them. This CDR3 spans 15 amino acids. The CDR3 protein is CASSLGLLPPFGYTF. CDR3 DNA sequence: TGTGCCAGCAGTTTAGGACTACTACCGCCTTTCGGCTACACCTTC.

This clonotype was counted many times. The chain joins TRBV30 to TRBJ2-7; 7 positions agree with TRBD2. This CDR3 has 15 amino acids. The ends lost 5 bases at V and 3 bases at J; junction bases unmatched: 13. Germline CDR1 reads GTSNPN; CDR2 reads SVGIG (reference sequence). The CDR3 spells CAWAQGLLVYYEQYF. In DNA, the CDR3 is TGTGCCTGGGCCCAGGGACTACTCGTTTACTACGAGCAGTACTTC.